This T cell receptor (beta chain) was sequenced during a study of shared clonotypes between healthy human individuals. Naive CD8 cells lacked CD45RO, underwent positive selection for CCR7 and left out terminally differentiated effector memory CD45RA+ cells. Remarks on this clone: The sample contains more than one DNA sequence encoding this CDR3.

Germline CDR1 reads MDHEN; CDR2 reads SYDVKM. The CDR3 is 11 residues long. V shed 2 bases and J shed 7 bases, with 6 bases lying between them. Measured with immunoSEQ multiplex PCR; TCRdb has only the in-frame clones, and not every one. Among some 2,000,000 clones listed, approximately 95% were seen once. The TCR originated in a young man in good health. This chain links TRBV28 with TRBJ2-7; D gene unclear. The source material was naive CD8+ T cells sorted from blood. The CDR3 reads CASSLGGEQYF. The CDR3 nucleotides are TGTGCCAGCAGTTTAGGTGGTGAGCAGTACTTC.